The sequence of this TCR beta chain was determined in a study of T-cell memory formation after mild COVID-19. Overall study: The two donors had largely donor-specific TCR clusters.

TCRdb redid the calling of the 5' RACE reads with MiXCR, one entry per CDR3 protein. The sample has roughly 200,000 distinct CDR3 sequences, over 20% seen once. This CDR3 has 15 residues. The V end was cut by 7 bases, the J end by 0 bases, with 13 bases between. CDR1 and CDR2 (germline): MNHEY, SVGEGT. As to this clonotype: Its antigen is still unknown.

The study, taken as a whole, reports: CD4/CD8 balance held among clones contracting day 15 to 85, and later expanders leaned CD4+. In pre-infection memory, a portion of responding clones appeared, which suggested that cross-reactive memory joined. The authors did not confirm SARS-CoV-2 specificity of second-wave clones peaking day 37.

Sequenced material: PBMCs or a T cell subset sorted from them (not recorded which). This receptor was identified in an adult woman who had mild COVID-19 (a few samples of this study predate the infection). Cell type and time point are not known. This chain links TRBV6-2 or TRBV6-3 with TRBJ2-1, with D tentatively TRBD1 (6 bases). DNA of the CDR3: TGTGCCAGCACCCCGGGACACGGCTCCTACAATGAGCAGTTCTTC. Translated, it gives CASTPGHGSYNEQFF.